Listed here are 19 T cell receptor beta chains from one sample, sequenced in a study of cytomegalovirus exposure and HLA in healthy donors (dated by TCRdb to 2017 to 2019). Receptors were amplified or captured by the immunoSEQ multiplex PCR assay. For the multiplex PCR, a mixture combining 60 forward primers for TCR Vbeta segments and 13 reverse primers for TCR Jbeta segments was used. TCRdb mirrors the immuneACCESS table, restricted to in-frame sequences. Some clones are absent from its copies; in checked studies, under half trace to an unresolved V gene, and the reason for the others is unknown. Here the sample has about 50,000 clones; around 81% occur a single time. The leading ten clones occupy 8.1% of the sample. The sample was PBMCs. These receptors came from a man in his thirties or forties in good health and CMV-seropositive.

This chain links TRBV4-1 with TRBJ1-5, with D maybe TRBD1 (5 bases). CDR3 length: 15 amino acids. Germline CDR1 reads MGHRA; CDR2 reads YSYEKL. The V end lost 0 bases, the J end lost 6 bases, and 12 bases lay between the germline ends. CDR3 sequence: CASSQDSGAAQPQHF. The CDR3 DNA follows: TGCGCCAGCAGCCAAGATAGCGGGGCTGCTCAGCCCCAGCATTTT.

A single count supports this clone. The rearrangement uses TRBV27 and TRBJ1-2; D gene unclear. With 4 bases removed from V and 6 bases from J, the gap between germline ends came to 15 bases. This CDR3 is built from 14 residues. Germline CDR1 reads MNHEY; CDR2 reads SMNVEV (reference sequence). The CDR3 DNA reads as TGTGCCAGCAGTTCTCGGCCTCTAGTCCATGGCTACACCTTC. Its translation: CASSSRPLVHGYTF.

The CDR3 DNA reads as TGTGCCAGCAGACGGAGGGACGGATCCTACGAGCAGTACTTC. It yields the protein CASRRRDGSYEQYF. The chain combines TRBV5-6 with TRBJ2-7, with D tentatively TRBD2 (6 bases). Germline CDR1 SGHDT, CDR2 YYEEEE. V was clipped by 5 bases and J by 1 base, with 13 bases between them. The CDR3 is 14 amino acids.

The V gene is TRBV7-9, the J gene TRBJ1-1; the match to TRBD1 covers 11 bases. The CDR3 runs to 18 residues. Germline CDR1 is SEHNR and CDR2 is FQNEAQ (reference sequence). The V gene end was trimmed by 7 bases and the J gene end by 3 bases; junction bases not matched to a gene: 16. CDR3 residues: CASIERRTGGGWDTEAFF. The CDR3 coding sequence is TGTGCCAGCATCGAAAGGAGGACAGGGGGCGGTTGGGACACTGAAGCTTTCTTT.

The genes are TRBV28 and TRBJ1-2; no reliable D call. Trimming cost V 6 bases and J 2 bases, with 10 bases left between them. Germline V CDR1 and CDR2: MDHEN, SYDVKM. This CDR3 is built from 13 residues. CDR3 bases: TGTGCCAGCAGAGTGGGAGGGAACTATGGCTACACCTTC. It is translated as CASRVGGNYGYTF.

The rearrangement uses TRBV7-9 and TRBJ1-5, with TRBD1 identical over 9 bases. Germline V gene sequence: CDR1 SEHNR, CDR2 FQNEAQ (reference sequence). J lost 3 bases, V lost 5 bases, and 8 bases had no gene match. This CDR3 has 16 residues. CDR3 nucleotides: TGTGCCAGCAGCGAGGCCGGGACAGGGCCCAATCAGCCCCAGCATTTT. Residues: CASSEAGTGPNQPQHF.

The chain joins TRBV9 to TRBJ2-2; perhaps TRBD1 as D (6 bases). The CDR3 length is 16 residues. Trimming removed 3 bases at V and 0 bases at J, with 12 bases between. CDR1 is SGDLS and CDR2 is YYNGEE in the germline V gene. The CDR3 here is CASSAPTGSNTGELFF. The DNA for the CDR3 is TGTGCCAGCAGCGCCCCGACAGGATCGAACACCGGGGAGCTGTTTTTT.

CDR3 sequence (DNA): TGTGCCAGCAGTCTGAGATCGCTCTACGAGCAGTACTTC. Residues: CASSLRSLYEQYF. The gene calls are TRBV2 and TRBJ2-7, with no clear D. CDR1 is SNHLY and CDR2 is FYNNEI in the germline V gene. The CDR3 is 13 amino acids. The ends were cut back, 5 bases at V and 3 bases at J, with 11 bases in the middle.

Comments on this clone: A read error may produce the germline difference seen at one junction end. CDR3 DNA sequence: TGTTCCAGCAGCCTGGACAGGGTCCGTTTTACTGAAGCTTTCTTT. Translated, it gives CSSSLDRVRFTEAFF. The V call is TRBV7-9, the J call TRBJ1-1; 8 bases line up with TRBD1. Germline lookup yields CDR1 SEHNR and CDR2 FQNEAQ (reference sequence). There are 15 residues in the CDR3.

V gene TRBV5-6 combines with J gene TRBJ2-1; D gene uncertain. CDR3 length equals 12 residues. Germline assignment: CDR1 SGHDT and CDR2 YYEEEE. V shed 3 bases and J shed 6 bases, with 7 bases lying between them. CDR3 protein: CASSYYSNEQFF. CDR3 in DNA: TGTGCCAGCAGCTATTACAGCAATGAGCAGTTCTTC.

J is TRBJ1-2 and V is TRBV6-6; 8 bases are a match to TRBD1. Looked up from germline, CDR1 is MNHNY and CDR2 is SVGAGI (reference sequence). V shed 9 bases and J 2 bases; nucleotides not matched to a gene: 8. The CDR3 extends over 14 amino acids. The CDR3 region has the DNA TGTGCCAGTTTTCCGAGACAGGGGAACTATGGCTACACCTTC. It codes for CASFPRQGNYGYTF.

The rearrangement joins TRBV5-1 to TRBJ1-5, with unresolved D. The germline V gene encodes CDR1 SGHRS and CDR2 YFSETQ. Trimming cost V 0 bases and J 2 bases, with 9 bases left between them. The CDR3 is 15 residues long. The CDR3 sequence: CASSLEGSGNQPQHF. The CDR3 DNA reads as TGCGCCAGCAGCTTGGAAGGGAGTGGCAATCAGCCCCAGCATTTT. Using reference TRBV5-1 and TRBJ1-5 for the parts outside the CDR3, the full variable domain is KAGVTQTPRYLIKTRGQQVTLSCSPISGHRSVSWYQQTPGQGLQFLFEYFSETQRNKGNFPGRFSGRQFSNSRSEMNVSTLELGDSALYLCASSLEGSGNQPQHFGDGTRLSIL.

CDR3 loop: CASSAGVGTGNTIYF. In DNA form, the CDR3 reads TGCGCCAGCAGCGCGGGAGTGGGGACTGGAAACACCATATATTTT. The chain is built from TRBV5-1 and TRBJ1-3, with D hard to call. This CDR3 comprises 15 residues. Trimming removed 4 bases at V and 2 bases at J, with 13 bases between. Germline CDR1 and CDR2: SGHRS and YFSETQ.

This clone was picked up a small number of times. The DNA of the CDR3 is TGTGCCAGCTCACTACAGCAGACAGGGGACACTGAAGCTTTCTTT. Translated, it gives CASSLQQTGDTEAFF. The rearrangement links TRBV18 to TRBJ1-1; 8 bases fit TRBD1. V lost 4 bases, J lost 3 bases, and 7 bases stayed unmatched. This CDR3 is built from 15 residues. CDR1 and CDR2 (germline): KGHSH, LQKENI.

To note about this clone: Other DNA sequences in this sample translate to the same CDR3. The V and J genes are TRBV5-1 and TRBJ2-1, with a weak D call TRBD2 (5 bases). The CDR3 totals 12 residues. V lost 0 bases, J lost 10 bases, and 8 bases lay in between. The germline CDR1 and CDR2 sequences are SGHRS and YFSETQ. As DNA, the CDR3 is TGCGCCAGCAGCTTGGCTCCGGGGGAGCAGTTCTTC. Its translation is CASSLAPGEQFF. Combining the CDR3 with reference TRBV5-1 and TRBJ2-1 gives the whole variable domain KAGVTQTPRYLIKTRGQQVTLSCSPISGHRSVSWYQQTPGQGLQFLFEYFSETQRNKGNFPGRFSGRQFSNSRSEMNVSTLELGDSALYLCASSLAPGEQFFGPGTRLTVL.

The chain carries TRBV30 and TRBJ1-1; a possible D gene is TRBD1 (5 bases). V lost 0 bases and J 0 bases, leaving 8 bases between the germline ends. Per germline, CDR1 GTSNPN and CDR2 SVGIG (reference sequence). The CDR3 extends over 14 amino acids. The CDR3, as DNA: TGTGCCTGGAGTGTAGGGGTAATGAACACTGAAGCTTTCTTT. Translating gives CAWSVGVMNTEAFF.

This chain links TRBV11-3 with TRBJ2-5; 8 bases line up with TRBD1. The CDR3 length is 14 residues. Germline assignment: CDR1 SGHNT and CDR2 YENEEA. Losses at the gene ends were 7 bases for V and 4 bases for J; bases not matched to a gene: 8. The CDR3 sequence is CASKAAGTGETQYF. DNA for the CDR3: TGTGCCAGCAAGGCGGCAGGGACAGGAGAGACCCAGTACTTC.

This sequence joins TRBV6-1 and TRBJ2-7, with 7 nucleotides matching TRBD1. The ends lost 3 bases at V and 2 bases at J; junction bases unmatched: 7. Germline lookup yields CDR1 MNHNS and CDR2 SASEGT. This CDR3 has 15 amino acids. The CDR3 sequence is CASSEGQGVAYEQYF. CDR3 DNA sequence: TGTGCCAGCAGTGAGGGTCAGGGGGTGGCCTACGAGCAGTACTTC.

This clone was detected only once. V and J are TRBV5-1 and TRBJ1-4; the D gene is possibly TRBD1 (6 bases). Germline values: CDR1 SGHRS, CDR2 YFSETQ. The CDR3 length is 15 residues. V lost 0 bases to trimming and J lost 4 bases, with 10 bases between them. The CDR3 loop is CASSLANRVNEKLFF. The CDR3, as DNA: TGCGCCAGCAGCTTGGCGAACAGGGTTAATGAAAAACTGTTTTTT. Variable domain in full (rest from reference TRBV5-1 and TRBJ1-4): KAGVTQTPRYLIKTRGQQVTLSCSPISGHRSVSWYQQTPGQGLQFLFEYFSETQRNKGNFPGRFSGRQFSNSRSEMNVSTLELGDSALYLCASSLANRVNEKLFFGSGTQLSVL.